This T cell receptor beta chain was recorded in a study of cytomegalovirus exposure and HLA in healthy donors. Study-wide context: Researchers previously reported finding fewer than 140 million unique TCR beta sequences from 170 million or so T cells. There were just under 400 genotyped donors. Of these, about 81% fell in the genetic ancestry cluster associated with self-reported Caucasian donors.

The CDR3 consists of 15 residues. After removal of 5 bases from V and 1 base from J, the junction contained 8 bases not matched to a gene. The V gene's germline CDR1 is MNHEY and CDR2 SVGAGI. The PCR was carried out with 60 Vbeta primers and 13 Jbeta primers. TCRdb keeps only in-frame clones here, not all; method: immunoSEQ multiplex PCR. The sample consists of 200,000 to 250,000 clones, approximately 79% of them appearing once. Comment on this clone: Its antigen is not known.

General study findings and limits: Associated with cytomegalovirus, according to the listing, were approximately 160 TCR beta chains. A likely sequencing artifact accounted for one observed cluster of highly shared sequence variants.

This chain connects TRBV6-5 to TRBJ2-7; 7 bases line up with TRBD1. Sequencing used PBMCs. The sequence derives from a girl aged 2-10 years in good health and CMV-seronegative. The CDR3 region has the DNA TGTGCCAGCAGTACGCCCCCGGGACAGTCCTACGAGCAGTACTTC. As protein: CASSTPPGQSYEQYF.